This T cell receptor (beta chain) was sequenced during a study of T cell responses to AZD1222 COVID-19 vaccine. Germline V gene data show CDR1 as MDHEN and CDR2 as SYDVKM. V lost 7 bases and J 0 bases, leaving 13 bases between the germline ends. The CDR3 extends over 14 amino acids. Measured with immunoSEQ multiplex PCR; TCRdb has only the in-frame clones, and not every one. Among tens of thousands of clones listed, around 80% were seen once. Only one count was recorded for this clone. This specimen consisted of peripheral blood, obtained 28 days after the second AZD1222 dose. The chain employs TRBV28 and TRBJ2-7; a possible D gene is TRBD1 (6 bases). The sequence was collected from an adult who received the AZD1222 COVID-19 vaccine. CDR3 sequence: CASIETGSSYEQYF. The CDR3 bases are TGTGCCAGCATCGAGACAGGTTCCTCCTACGAGCAGTACTTC.